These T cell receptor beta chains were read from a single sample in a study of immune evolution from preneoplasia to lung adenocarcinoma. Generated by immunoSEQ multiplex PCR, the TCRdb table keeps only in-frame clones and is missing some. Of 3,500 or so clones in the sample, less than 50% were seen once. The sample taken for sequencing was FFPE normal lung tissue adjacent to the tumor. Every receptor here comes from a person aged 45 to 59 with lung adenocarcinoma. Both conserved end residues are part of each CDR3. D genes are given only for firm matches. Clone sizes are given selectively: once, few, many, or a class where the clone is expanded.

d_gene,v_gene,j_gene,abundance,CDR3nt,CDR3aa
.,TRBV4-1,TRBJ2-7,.,TGCGCCAGCAGCCAAGAAGGGGCGAAGCAGTACTTC,CASSQEGAKQYF
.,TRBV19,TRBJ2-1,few,TGTGCCAGTAAGGAGGGCAGTGAGCAGTTCTTC,CASKEGSEQFF
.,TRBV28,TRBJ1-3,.,TGTGCCAGCAACCAGGAGATGGGAGGAAACACCATATATTTT,CASNQEMGGNTIYF
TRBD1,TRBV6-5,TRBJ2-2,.,TGTGCCAGCAGTTATAAGGGGGCAGGGGAGCTGTTTTTT,CASSYKGAGELFF
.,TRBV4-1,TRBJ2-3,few,TGCGCCAGCAGCCAAGGTCACGCAGCCTCCGGTACGCAGTATTTT,CASSQGHAASGTQYF
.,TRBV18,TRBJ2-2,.,TGTGCCAGCTCACTAAGACAGGTTATCACCGGGGAGCTGTTTTTT,CASSLRQVITGELFF
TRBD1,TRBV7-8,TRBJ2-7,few,TGTGCCAGCAGCTTAGCGGGTTGGGACAGGGTGAAGGCCTACGAGCAGTACTTC,CASSLAGWDRVKAYEQYF
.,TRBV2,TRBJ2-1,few,TGTGCCAGCAGTGCAGCCGGTGAGCAGTTCTTC,CASSAAGEQFF
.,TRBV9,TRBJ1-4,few,TGTGCCAGCAGCCCGACCGGGGGTCCCACTAATGAAAAACTGTTTTTT,CASSPTGGPTNEKLFF
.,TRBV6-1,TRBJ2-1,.,TGTGCCAGCAGTGAAGCCCAATTAGCGATCCAGTTCTTC,CASSEAQLAIQFF
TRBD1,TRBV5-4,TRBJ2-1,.,TGTGCCAGCAGCTTACCAAACAGGGGAAGTAATGAGCAGTTCTTC,CASSLPNRGSNEQFF
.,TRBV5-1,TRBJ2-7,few,TGCGCCAGCAGGCCCGCCGTGGGGACGGGCTACGAGCAGTACTTC,CASRPAVGTGYEQYF
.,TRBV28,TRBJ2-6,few,TGTGCCAGCAGTTTTTATAAGAGCTCTGGGGCCAACGTCCTGACTTTC,CASSFYKSSGANVLTF
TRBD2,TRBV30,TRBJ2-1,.,TGTGCCTGGAGTAGACTAGCGGATACCTACAATGAGCAGTTCTTC,CAWSRLADTYNEQFF
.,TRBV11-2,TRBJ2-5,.,TGTGCCAGCAACCCCGGGGCGCAAGAGACCCAGTACTTC,CASNPGAQETQYF
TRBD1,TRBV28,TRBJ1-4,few,TGTGCCAGCAGTTTATTAAGTAGGGCAGGGGGCGCAGAAAAACTGTTTTTT,CASSLLSRAGGAEKLFF
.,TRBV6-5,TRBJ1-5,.,TGTGCCAGCAGCCCCGGTGGAGGGGTATATCAGCCCCAGCATTTT,CASSPGGGVYQPQHF
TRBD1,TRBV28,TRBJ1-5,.,TGTGCCAGCAGTTTAGCGGACAGGGGGCTTGGTCAGCCCCAGCATTTT,CASSLADRGLGQPQHF
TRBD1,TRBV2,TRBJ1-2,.,TGTGCCAGCAGTCCCCGGGACAGGGATGGCTACACCTTC,CASSPRDRDGYTF
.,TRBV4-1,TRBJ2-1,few,TGCGCTAGCAGCCGACAATTAGCGGAGGCCTACAATGAGCAGTTCTTC,CASSRQLAEAYNEQFF
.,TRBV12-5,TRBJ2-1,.,TGTGCTAGTGCCCACCAGGGGTCCCCCTACAATGAGCAGTTCTTC,CASAHQGSPYNEQFF
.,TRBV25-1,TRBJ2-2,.,TGTGCCAGCAGTGATCCCACCGCCAGGGTCAACACCGGGGAGCTGTTTTTT,CASSDPTARVNTGELFF
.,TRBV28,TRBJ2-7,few,TGTGCCAGCTCCGTGGACAGCGCCTACGAGCAGTACTTC,CASSVDSAYEQYF
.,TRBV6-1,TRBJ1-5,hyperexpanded,TGTGCCAGCAGTGAGAGAGGGTTGGATCAGCCCCAGCATTTT,CASSERGLDQPQHF
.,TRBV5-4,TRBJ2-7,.,TGTGCCAGCAGCTTGAACGGGAACCCCTACGAGCAGTACTTC,CASSLNGNPYEQYF
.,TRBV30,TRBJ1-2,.,TGTGCCTCTAACGGGCAGGCACGTGGCTACACCTTC,CASNGQARGYTF
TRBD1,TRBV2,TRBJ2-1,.,TGTGCCAGCAGTACAGGGGGTGGGAATGAGCAGTTCTTC,CASSTGGGNEQFF
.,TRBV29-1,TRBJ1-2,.,TGCAGCGTTAAGCTTGATCGGGACATGCGGGGCTACACCTTC,CSVKLDRDMRGYTF
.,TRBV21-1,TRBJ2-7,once,TGTGCCAGCAGCAAACGCGAGTACGAGCAGTACTTC,CASSKREYEQYF
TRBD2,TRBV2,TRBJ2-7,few,TGTGCCAGCCGGACGGGAGGGTCTCACGAGCAGTACTTC,CASRTGGSHEQYF
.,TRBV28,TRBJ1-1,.,TGTGCCAGCAGCCCTAGTCTGGGGGAAACTGAAGCTTTCTTT,CASSPSLGETEAFF
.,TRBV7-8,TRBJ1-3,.,TGTGCCAGCAGCTTAACGGGCTCTGGAAACACCATATATTTT,CASSLTGSGNTIYF
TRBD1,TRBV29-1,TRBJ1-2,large,TGCAGCGTTGAAAAGGACAGGTACACTAACTATGGCTACACCTTC,CSVEKDRYTNYGYTF
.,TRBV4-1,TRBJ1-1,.,TGCGCCAGCAGCCAACCCCTGGTCCGCTTAAACACTGAAGCTTTCTTT,CASSQPLVRLNTEAFF
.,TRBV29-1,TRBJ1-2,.,TGCAGCGTTGGGATCAGGGTAGAGAATGGCTACACCTTC,CSVGIRVENGYTF
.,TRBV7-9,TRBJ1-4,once,TGTGCCAGCAGCTGGAGGGGCGGGCTTGATGAAAAACTGTTTTTT,CASSWRGGLDEKLFF
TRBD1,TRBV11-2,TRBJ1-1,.,TGTGCCAGCATCCTCGGGACAGGGGCAGGGTACACTGAAGCTTTCTTT,CASILGTGAGYTEAFF
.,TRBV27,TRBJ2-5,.,TGTGCCAGCAGTTCCGACATTATGGGAGGAGAGACCCAGTACTTC,CASSSDIMGGETQYF
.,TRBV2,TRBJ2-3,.,TGTGCCAGCAGTGAACCAGATACGCAGTATTTT,CASSEPDTQYF
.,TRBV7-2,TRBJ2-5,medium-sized,TGTGCCAGCAGCCTTGGGGGCAGGGGAATGGCAGAGACCCAGTACTTC,CASSLGGRGMAETQYF
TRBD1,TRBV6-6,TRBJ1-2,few,TGTGCCAGCACTCGGGACAGGGCTAACTATGGCTACACCTTC,CASTRDRANYGYTF
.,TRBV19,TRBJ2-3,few,TGTGCCAGCAAAATAGCCACCTACTCCACAGATACGCAGTATTTT,CASKIATYSTDTQYF
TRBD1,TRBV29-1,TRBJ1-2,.,TGCAGCGCCGTTCCCCCAGTCGGGACAGGGACCTACACCTTC,CSAVPPVGTGTYTF
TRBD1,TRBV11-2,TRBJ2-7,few,TGTGCCAGCAGCGAGGGGACAGGGAGGACCTACGAGCAGTACTTC,CASSEGTGRTYEQYF
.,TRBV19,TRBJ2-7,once,TGTGCCAGTAGTATGGTATCAGGGGTTTACGAGCAGTACTTC,CASSMVSGVYEQYF
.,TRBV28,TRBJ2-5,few,TGTGCCAGCAGTTTATTTGAGCAGGCATTGGAGACCCAGTACTTC,CASSLFEQALETQYF
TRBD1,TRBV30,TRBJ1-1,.,TGTGCCTGGAGTGCCCAGGGGGAAACTGAAGCTTTCTTT,CAWSAQGETEAFF
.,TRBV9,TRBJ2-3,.,TGTGCCAGCAGCGCGAGAGGGCCGGATACGCAGTATTTT,CASSARGPDTQYF
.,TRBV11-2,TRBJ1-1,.,TGTGCCAGCAGCCAAACCGACAGCGTGCTTGAAGCTTTCTTT,CASSQTDSVLEAFF
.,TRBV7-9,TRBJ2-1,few,TGTGCCAGCAGCTTAGAGGGGGGCCACTACAATGAGCAGTTCTTC,CASSLEGGHYNEQFF
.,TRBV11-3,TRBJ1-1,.,TGTGCCAGCAGCGCACAGGGTGACACTGAAGCTTTCTTT,CASSAQGDTEAFF
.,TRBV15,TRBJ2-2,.,TGTGCCACCAGCAGAGATCGGGTGACAGTAACCGGGGAGCTGTTTTTT,CATSRDRVTVTGELFF
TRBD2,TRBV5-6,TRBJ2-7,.,TGTGCCAGCAGCTTGTCCACCTCCCTAGCGGGAGACGAGCAGTACTTC,CASSLSTSLAGDEQYF
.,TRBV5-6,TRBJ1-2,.,TGTGCCAGCCGCAGGGCGGGCTATGGCTACACCTTC,CASRRAGYGYTF
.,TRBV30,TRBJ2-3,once,TGTGCCTGGAGTAGGGGGGGGGCATACACAGATACGCAGTATTTT,CAWSRGGAYTDTQYF
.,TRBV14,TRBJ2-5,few,TGTGCCAGCAGCCAAGGGCCGATCTTGTTCCGGCCAGAGACCCAGTACTTC,CASSQGPILFRPETQYF
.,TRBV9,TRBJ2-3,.,TGTGCCAGCAGCCTCCGAATCACAGATACGCAGTATTTT,CASSLRITDTQYF
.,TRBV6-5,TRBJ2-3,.,TGTGCCAGCAGTTCTAGGGATACGCAGTATTTT,CASSSRDTQYF
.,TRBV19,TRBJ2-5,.,TGTGCCAGTAGTATGGGTTTGGAGACCCAGTACTTC,CASSMGLETQYF